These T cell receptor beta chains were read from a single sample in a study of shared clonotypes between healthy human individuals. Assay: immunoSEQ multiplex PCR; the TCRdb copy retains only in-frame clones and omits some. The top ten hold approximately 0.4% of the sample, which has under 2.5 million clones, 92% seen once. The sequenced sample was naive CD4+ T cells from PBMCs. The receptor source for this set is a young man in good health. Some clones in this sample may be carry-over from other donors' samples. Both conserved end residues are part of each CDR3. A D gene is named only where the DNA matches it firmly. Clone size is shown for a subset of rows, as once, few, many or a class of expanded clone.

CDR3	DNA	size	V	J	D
CASRQGARETQYF	TGTGCCAGTCGACAGGGGGCGCGGGAGACCCAGTACTTC	.	TRBV28	TRBJ2-5	TRBD1
CASTASYNEQFF	TGTGCCAGCACCGCCAGCTACAATGAGCAGTTCTTC	once	TRBV27	TRBJ2-1	.
CASSFSTAPGNTIYF	TGTGCCAGCAGCTTTTCTACAGCTCCTGGAAACACCATATATTTT	.	TRBV11-1	TRBJ1-3	.
CASSSARDRGYEQYF	TGTGCCAGCAGCTCCGCCCGGGACAGGGGGTACGAGCAGTACTTC	.	TRBV7-9	TRBJ2-7	TRBD1
CSVVGDAYNEQFF	TGCAGCGTTGTGGGGGACGCCTACAATGAGCAGTTCTTC	.	TRBV29-1	TRBJ2-1	.
CASSVGLAGGPSSYEQYF	TGTGCCAGCAGCGTCGGACTAGCGGGAGGGCCGAGCTCCTACGAGCAGTACTTC	.	TRBV7-9	TRBJ2-7	TRBD2
CASSQDRGQSEAFF	TGTGCCAGCAGTCAAGACAGGGGGCAATCTGAAGCTTTCTTT	.	TRBV6-1	TRBJ1-1	TRBD1
CSVDTVNTEAFF	TGCAGCGTTGACACGGTGAACACTGAAGCTTTCTTT	.	TRBV29-1	TRBJ1-1	.
CASSLLAGISYEQYF	TGCGCCAGCAGCTTATTAGCGGGAATTAGCTACGAGCAGTACTTC	.	TRBV4-3	TRBJ2-7	TRBD2
CSAKEWQETQYF	TGCAGCGCAAAAGAGTGGCAAGAGACCCAGTACTTC	.	TRBV29-1	TRBJ2-5	.
CASSAYRGLPYEQYF	TGTGCCAGCAGCGCCTACAGGGGACTTCCCTACGAGCAGTACTTC	.	TRBV5-6	TRBJ2-7	.
CASRTGTSNRPQYF	TGTGCCAGCAGGACAGGGACGTCCAACCGCCCCCAGTACTTC	.	TRBV28	TRBJ2-5	TRBD1
CASSLYLATDTGELFF	TGTGCCAGCAGCTTATACCTAGCAACGGACACCGGGGAGCTGTTTTTT	.	TRBV7-8	TRBJ2-2	.
CASSLDRGANNEQFF	TGTGCCAGCAGCTTAGACAGGGGGGCAAACAATGAGCAGTTCTTC	.	TRBV7-9	TRBJ2-1	TRBD1
CASSRSGDRVDVRYF	TGTGCCAGCAGTCGATCGGGGGACAGGGTCGATGTACGGTACTTC	.	TRBV28	TRBJ2-4	TRBD1
CASSLNTAGGAGELFF	TGTGCCAGCAGCTTAAATACGGCGGGAGGGGCCGGGGAGCTGTTTTTT	.	TRBV7-3	TRBJ2-2	TRBD2
CASSFSEKGTGELFF	TGTGCCAGCAGTTTTAGCGAGAAGGGCACCGGGGAGCTGTTTTTT	.	TRBV27	TRBJ2-2	.
CASSLFLNTEAFF	TGCGCCAGCAGCCTTTTTTTGAACACTGAAGCTTTCTTT	.	TRBV5-1	TRBJ1-1	.
CASSDTSTDTQYF	TGTGCCAGTTCGGACACTAGCACAGATACGCAGTATTTT	.	TRBV19	TRBJ2-3	.
CASSSRDRPLANYGYTF	TGTGCCAGTAGTAGCCGGGACAGGCCTCTAGCTAACTATGGCTACACCTTC	once	TRBV19	TRBJ1-2	TRBD1
CASSYSGGSNEKLFF	TGTGCCAGCAGTTACTCAGGGGGGTCTAATGAAAAACTGTTTTTT	.	TRBV6-6	TRBJ1-4	.
CASSRTGGLPEQYF	TGTGCCAGCAGCCGCACAGGGGGCCTGCCTGAGCAGTACTTC	.	TRBV7-8	TRBJ2-7	TRBD1
CASSPMGPLYNEQFF	TGTGCCAGCAGCCCAATGGGGCCTCTCTACAATGAGCAGTTCTTC	.	TRBV7-3	TRBJ2-1	.
CASSLDRVSGYTF	TGTGCCAGCAGCTTAGATCGGGTTAGTGGCTACACCTTC	.	TRBV11-2	TRBJ1-2	.
CASSLFRWAGGMHF	TGTGCCAGCAGTTTATTTCGTTGGGCGGGAGGGATGCATTTC	.	TRBV28	TRBJ2-7	TRBD2
CASRKRGDGNTGELFF	TGTGCCAGCAGAAAGAGAGGGGATGGGAACACCGGGGAGCTGTTTTTT	.	TRBV9	TRBJ2-2	.
CASRPTSGSVSYNEQFF	TGTGCCAGCAGGCCGACTAGCGGGAGTGTATCCTACAATGAGCAGTTCTTC	.	TRBV2	TRBJ2-1	TRBD2
CASSLWGLGELFF	TGTGCCAGCAGCTTATGGGGACTAGGGGAGCTGTTTTTT	.	TRBV11-2	TRBJ2-2	TRBD2
CASSQGLQETQYF	TGCGCCAGCAGCCAGGGGCTCCAAGAGACCCAGTACTTC	.	TRBV4-3	TRBJ2-5	.
CASSPGIDEKLFF	TGTGCCAGCTCACCAGGGATTGATGAAAAACTGTTTTTT	.	TRBV18	TRBJ1-4	.
CASSSGQRAGANVLTF	TGCGCCAGCAGCTCGGGACAGCGGGCGGGGGCCAACGTCCTGACTTTC	.	TRBV4-1	TRBJ2-6	.
CASSHYRTDEQYF	TGCGCCAGCAGCCATTACCGGACAGACGAGCAGTACTTC	.	TRBV5-1	TRBJ2-7	.
CASSPHEKPRNEQYF	TGTGCCAGCAGCCCACATGAAAAACCGAGGAACGAGCAGTACTTC	.	TRBV7-2	TRBJ2-7	.
CAWTARSKPLHF	TGTGCCTGGACTGCCCGTTCTAAACCCCTCCACTTT	.	TRBV30	TRBJ1-6	.
CASSEANSGNTIYF	TGTGCCAGCAGTGAGGCGAACTCTGGAAACACCATATATTTT	.	TRBV27	TRBJ1-3	.
CASSGRTGSQPQHF	TGTGCCAGCAGTGGTCGAACAGGGAGTCAGCCCCAGCATTTT	few	TRBV2	TRBJ1-5	.
CASSIIRSGTGGGYGYTF	TGTGCCAGTAGTATCATTCGATCCGGGACAGGGGGTGGCTATGGCTACACCTTC	.	TRBV19	TRBJ1-2	TRBD1
CASSRGGGRAGELFF	TGCGCCAGCAGCCGTGGGGGGGGCCGCGCCGGGGAGCTGTTTTTT	once	TRBV4-3	TRBJ2-2	.
CASSGHYVNEKLFF	TGTGCCAGCAGCGGGCACTACGTGAATGAAAAACTGTTTTTT	.	TRBV7-8	TRBJ1-4	.
CASSQGQSQETQYF	TGTGCCAGCAGCCAAGGACAGTCACAAGAGACCCAGTACTTC	once	TRBV28	TRBJ2-5	.
CASSVFAGTRPYEQYF	TGTGCCAGCAGCGTCTTCGCCGGGACAAGGCCCTACGAGCAGTACTTC	.	TRBV27	TRBJ2-7	.
CASRPGTSGPQETQYF	TGTGCCAGCAGACCCGGGACTAGCGGCCCCCAAGAGACCCAGTACTTC	.	TRBV9	TRBJ2-5	TRBD2
CASSPPSGGAYNEQFF	TGTGCCAGCTCACCACCTTCAGGCGGAGCCTACAATGAGCAGTTCTTC	.	TRBV18	TRBJ2-1	.
CASSIDRGGDTQYF	TGTGCCAGCAGCATTGACAGGGGAGGAGATACGCAGTATTTT	.	TRBV7-3	TRBJ2-3	TRBD1
CAIRGATNEKLFF	TGTGCCATCAGGGGAGCAACTAATGAAAAACTGTTTTTT	.	TRBV10-3	TRBJ1-4	.
CASSSQVGPQETQYF	TGTGCCAGCAGCTCCCAGGTGGGGCCCCAAGAGACCCAGTACTTC	.	TRBV7-2	TRBJ2-5	.
CASSLARVYGSRGETQYF	TGTGCCAGCAGCTTAGCTCGGGTCTACGGGAGTAGAGGAGAGACCCAGTACTTC	.	TRBV11-2	TRBJ2-5	.
CSVRSGTSGGETQYF	TGCAGCGTTCGCTCCGGGACTAGCGGGGGTGAGACCCAGTACTTC	.	TRBV29-1	TRBJ2-5	TRBD2
CASSPTGNTEAFF	TGTGCCAGCTCACCCACCGGGAACACTGAAGCTTTCTTT	.	TRBV18	TRBJ1-1	.
CAWSRENEKLFF	TGTGCCTGGAGTAGGGAAAATGAAAAACTGTTTTTT	.	TRBV30	TRBJ1-4	.
CASSPTPDGSNQPQHF	TGTGCCAGCAGCCCCACCCCAGACGGGAGCAATCAGCCCCAGCATTTT	once	TRBV5-5	TRBJ1-5	.
CASLTTGYRSGANVLTF	TGTGCCAGCCTAACGACAGGGTATCGTTCTGGGGCCAACGTCCTGACTTTC	.	TRBV28	TRBJ2-6	TRBD1
CASSLQGTFSGNTIYF	TGCGCCAGCAGCTTACAGGGGACCTTCTCTGGAAACACCATATATTTT	.	TRBV5-1	TRBJ1-3	TRBD1
CASRFLTGSGYEQYF	TGTGCCAGCAGGTTTTTGACAGGGTCTGGCTACGAGCAGTACTTC	.	TRBV7-2	TRBJ2-7	TRBD1
CSVESHTGGAKGYTF	TGCAGCGTTGAAAGTCATACAGGGGGAGCCAAGGGCTACACCTTC	.	TRBV29-1	TRBJ1-2	TRBD1
CASSGTQWLGGYTF	TGTGCCAGCAGTGGGACACAGTGGCTGGGGGGCTACACCTTC	.	TRBV6-1	TRBJ1-2	.
CASSAGQGSSYEQYF	TGTGCCAGCAGCGCAGGACAGGGGTCCTCCTACGAGCAGTACTTC	.	TRBV9	TRBJ2-7	TRBD1